A single sample is the source of the 3 T cell receptor beta chains below, sequenced in a study of blood T cell repertoires in COVID-19. Only in-frame clones appear in the TCRdb table, and some are missing; sequencing was by immunoSEQ multiplex PCR. This sample has roughly 100,000 clones, with approximately 89% found just once. Material: peripheral blood. These receptors were obtained from a man older than 75 with acute or convalescent COVID-19.

This rearrangement joins TRBV24-1 to TRBJ2-1, with TRBD2 matching over 9 bases. The junction had 12 bases not matched to a gene; V was cut back by 4 bases and J by 9 bases. The CDR3 extends over 16 amino acids. From germline, CDR1 is KGHDR and CDR2 SFDVKD. CDR3 sequence (DNA): TGTGCCACCAGTGACAGGTCAGCGGGAGGTGTTGGTGAGCAGTTCTTC. Translating gives CATSDRSAGGVGEQFF.

This sequence joins TRBV25-1 and TRBJ1-1; the match to TRBD1 covers 7 bases. The V and J ends lost 1 base and 4 bases, in that order; junction bases with no gene match: 6. The CDR3 covers 15 residues. Per the germline V gene, CDR1 is MGHDK and CDR2 is SYGVNS. The CDR3 is CASSEWGDRVTEAFF. The CDR3 nucleotides read TGTGCCAGCAGTGAATGGGGTGACAGGGTCACTGAAGCTTTCTTT.

This clone was recorded only once. CDR3 in DNA: TGTGCCAGTAGTATTTCGAGCGCTCCGCAGTATTTT. Encoded protein: CASSISSAPQYF. The genes are TRBV19 and TRBJ2-3; D uncertain. The ends were cut back, 3 bases at V and 10 bases at J, with 11 bases in the middle. CDR1 and CDR2 from the germline V gene are LNHDA and SQIVND (reference sequence). The CDR3 runs to 12 residues.